There are many counts of the clone carrying this T cell receptor beta chain. Its antigen is unknown. RNA transcripts served as the template for amplifying TCR beta CDR3 regions. Researchers ran a first-round RT-PCR on the TCR CDR3 using the HTBI primer set. Via MiXCR, TCRdb re-called the multiplex PCR reads, giving one row per CDR3 protein. The sample has 650,000 to 750,000 distinct CDR3 sequences; 12% to 15% are singletons. This sample was included in a study of T cells in Graves' hyperthyroidism and ophthalmopathy. Overall study findings and caveats: A median 6.5 months before onset, the model predicted ophthalmopathy. Appearing also in blood were most of the thyroid clonotypes expanded above 0.001.

This sample holds PBMCs from 9.5 to 10 ml fresh peripheral blood. Sequenced input: blood. The sequence was collected from a woman in her late teens or twenties with Graves' hyperthyroidism.

The CDR3 spells CASSADQAGLYEQYF. DNA of the CDR3: TGTGCCAGCAGTGCCGACCAAGCGGGTTTGTACGAGCAGTACTTC. This chain uses TRBV27 with TRBJ2-7, with a possible D match to TRBD2 (6 bases). CDR3 length equals 15 residues. The germline CDR1 and CDR2 sequences are MNHEY and SMNVEV (reference sequence). Trimming shortened V by 5 bases and J by 4 bases, and 18 bases separated the two germline ends.